The 10 T cell receptor beta chains presented below share a single source sample, sequenced in a study of blood T cell repertoires in COVID-19 (dated by TCRdb to between 2020 and 2021). The library relied on the immunoSEQ multiplex PCR assay. The clones in this table, taken by TCRdb from immuneACCESS, are in-frame only. Not every clone is retained; where verified, under half of the shortfall comes from an unresolved V gene, and the cause of the rest is unknown. This sample is represented by around 140,000 clones; 65% to 90% of them were singletons. Of the sample, roughly 10% is held by the ten largest clones. The sequenced sample was peripheral blood. The receptors stem from a man between 60 and 75 years old with active or convalescent COVID-19.

V gene TRBV4-3 combines with J gene TRBJ2-1, with TRBD2 identical over 8 bases. The CDR3 consists of 19 residues. Per germline, CDR1 LGHNA and CDR2 YSLEER. The V segment lost 0 bases and the J segment 0 bases; nucleotides outside the gene matches: 10. CDR3 loop: CASSQDLVSGGHSYNEQFF. CDR3 in DNA: TGCGCCAGCAGCCAAGATCTGGTAAGCGGGGGTCACTCCTACAATGAGCAGTTCTTC.

The chain is built from TRBV5-1 and TRBJ2-3; a weak D match, TRBD2 (6 bases). V gave up 0 bases and J gave up 1 base, with 9 bases separating them. This CDR3 has 15 amino acids. The germline gives CDR1 SGHRS, CDR2 YFSETQ. In DNA form, the CDR3 reads TGCGCCAGCAGCTTGGGATCGGGGGGCACAGATACGCAGTATTTT. Its translation: CASSLGSGGTDTQYF.

The genes are TRBV30 and TRBJ2-2, with TRBD2 matching over 8 bases. CDR1 is GTSNPN, CDR2 SVGIG, per germline (reference sequence). The CDR3 is made up of 15 amino acids. The junction had 6 bases not matched to a gene; V was cut back by 0 bases and J by 6 bases. CDR3 coding DNA: TGTGCCTGGAGTGTGTTCGGGACTAGTCCCGGGGAGCTGTTTTTT. Amino acids: CAWSVFGTSPGELFF. The full variable domain, its missing parts supplied by reference TRBV30 and TRBJ2-2, is SQTIHQWPATLVQPVGSPLSLECTVEGTSNPNLYWYRQAAGRGLQLLFYSVGIGQISSEVPQNLSASRPQDRQFILSSKKLLLSDSGFYLCAWSVFGTSPGELFFGEGSRLTVL.

V and J are TRBV19 and TRBJ1-1; D remains unclear. The CDR3 has 15 amino acids. The V gene lost 3 bases and the J gene lost 0 bases, with 11 bases spanning the gap. The germline CDR1 and CDR2 sequences are LNHDA and SQIVND (reference sequence). In DNA, the CDR3 is TGTGCCAGTAGTATTGGTCTATCGCTGAACACTGAAGCTTTCTTT. It translates to CASSIGLSLNTEAFF.

The V call is TRBV6-2 or TRBV6-3, the J call TRBJ1-1; D call uncertain. Trimming pared 4 bases from V and 0 bases from J, leaving 9 bases between. CDR1 MNHEY and CDR2 SVGEGT come from the germline V gene. CDR3 length equals 14 residues. DNA of the CDR3: TGTGCCAGCAGTTTTCGGCGGATGAACACTGAAGCTTTCTTT. It specifies CASSFRRMNTEAFF.

This clone was picked up a small number of times. The rearrangement uses TRBV18 and TRBJ2-2; 13 nucleotides match TRBD2. The V and J ends lost 0 bases and 4 bases, in that order; junction bases with no gene match: 2. Germline CDR1 reads KGHSH; CDR2 reads LQKENI. The CDR3 has 17 residues. CDR3 region: CASSPPGLAGRTGELFF. Written as DNA, the CDR3 is TGTGCCAGCTCACCACCGGGACTAGCGGGGCGCACCGGGGAGCTGTTTTTT. The whole variable domain, filled in from reference TRBV18 and TRBJ2-2, reads NAGVMQNPRHLVRRRGQEARLRCSPMKGHSHVYWYRQLPEEGLKFMVYLQKENIIDESGMPKERFSAEFPKEGPSILRIQQVVRGDSAAYFCASSPPGLAGRTGELFFGEGSRLTVL.

The rearrangement joins TRBV7-9 to TRBJ1-1; the match to TRBD1 covers 12 bases. The CDR3 spans 15 residues. Germline CDR1 is SEHNR and CDR2 is FQNEAQ (reference sequence). J lost 3 bases, V lost 4 bases, and 3 bases had no gene match. The CDR3, as DNA: TGTGCCAGCAGCTGGGACAGGGGGCGGGACACTGAAGCTTTCTTT. It yields the protein CASSWDRGRDTEAFF.

The CDR3 sequence is CASSESTGLAEYNEQFF. The CDR3 nucleotides read TGCGCCAGCAGTGAGTCAACGGGTCTAGCGGAGTACAATGAGCAGTTCTTC. This chain links TRBV10-1 with TRBJ2-1; 7 bases agree with TRBD2. CDR1 and CDR2 from the germline V gene are WNHNN and SYGVQD (reference sequence). The CDR3 sequence is 17 residues long. V lost 0 bases to trimming and J lost 4 bases; unmatched junction nucleotides: 9.

The chain couples TRBV24-1 to TRBJ2-5, with a tentative D call TRBD2 (6 bases). The V gene's germline CDR1 is KGHDR and CDR2 SFDVKD. This CDR3 is built from 17 residues. V gave up 4 bases and J gave up 1 base, with 18 bases separating them. DNA of the CDR3: TGTGCCACCAGTGACGCTGGGACTCCCGGACTCCAAGAGACCCAGTACTTC. Translating it yields CATSDAGTPGLQETQYF.

The genes are TRBV19 and TRBJ1-5; the D gene is possibly TRBD1 (5 bases). This CDR3 comprises 14 residues. Germline CDR1 is LNHDA and CDR2 is SQIVND (reference sequence). The V gene lost 6 bases and the J gene lost 0 bases, with 9 bases spanning the gap. CDR3 coding DNA: TGTGCCAGTAGCCGGGGGAATAGCAATCAGCCCCAGCATTTT. Its protein is CASSRGNSNQPQHF.